This T cell receptor (beta chain) was identified during a study of blood T cell repertoires in COVID-19. Overall study: Samples representing acute and convalescent COVID-19 were sourced from the United States, Italy and Spain. Sample material is recorded as cDNA or gDNA derived from T cells, B-cell-depleted T cells, or PBMCs.

It was during active infection that Seattle patients were enrolled and then longitudinally followed. Original data processing: Amplification of reference gene primers provided the estimated nucleated cell counts. Sequenced by immunoSEQ multiplex PCR; TCRdb stores in-frame clones only, minus some. The DNA was the basis for D and trimming; V, J and clone size are from that table. The table records over 150,000 clones, 70% to 90% of them present only once. V was trimmed by 5 bases and J by 0 bases, leaving 17 bases between them. The CDR3 contains 18 residues. Germline CDR1 is LNHDA and CDR2 is SQIVND (reference sequence). This clone was seen once.

The sequence came from a man aged 45-65 years with COVID-19, enrolled during active disease. Material: peripheral blood. The V gene is TRBV19, the J gene TRBJ1-6; a possible D gene is TRBD1 (6 bases). The CDR3 is CASSYGARGSSYNSPLHF. The CDR3 DNA is TGTGCCAGTAGTTATGGAGCCAGGGGAAGCTCCTATAATTCACCCCTCCACTTT.